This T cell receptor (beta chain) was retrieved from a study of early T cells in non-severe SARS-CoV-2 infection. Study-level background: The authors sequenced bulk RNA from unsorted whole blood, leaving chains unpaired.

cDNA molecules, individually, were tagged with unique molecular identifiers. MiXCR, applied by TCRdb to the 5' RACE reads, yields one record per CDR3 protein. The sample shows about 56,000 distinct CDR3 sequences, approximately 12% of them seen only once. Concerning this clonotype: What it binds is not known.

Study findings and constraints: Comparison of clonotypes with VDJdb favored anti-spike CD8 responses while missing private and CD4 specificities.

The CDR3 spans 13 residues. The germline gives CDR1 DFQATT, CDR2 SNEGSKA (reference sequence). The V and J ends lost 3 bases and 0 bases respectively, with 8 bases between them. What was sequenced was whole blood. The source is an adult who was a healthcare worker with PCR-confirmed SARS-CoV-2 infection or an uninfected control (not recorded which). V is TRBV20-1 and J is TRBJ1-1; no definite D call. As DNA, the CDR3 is TGCAGTGCTAGCAATCCTCTGAACACTGAAGCTTTCTTT. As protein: CSASNPLNTEAFF.